Sequencing of this T cell receptor beta chain was carried out in a study of cytomegalovirus exposure and HLA in healthy donors. This clone was detected only once. No antigen is known for it. Study results and limitations: CMV serostatus was the sole immune exposure data available.

Use of 60 Vbeta and 13 Jbeta primers characterized the PCR. The assay was immunoSEQ multiplex PCR, and TCRdb's table has in-frame clones only and misses some. The repertoire consists of more than 100,000 clones, with roughly four fifths occurring once and the leading ten covering 1.5% to 2%. Sequencing used PBMCs. The TCR sequence derives from a female donor in good health and CMV-seropositive.

The CDR3 DNA reads as TGTGCCATCTCCAGCGGGGACCAGCCCCAGCATTTT. Protein sequence: CAISSGDQPQHF. The chain links TRBV10-3 to TRBJ1-5; perhaps TRBD1 as D (5 bases). V was cut by 8 bases and J by 7 bases, with 12 bases left in between. This CDR3 region has 12 residues. The germline CDR1 and CDR2 sequences are ENHRY and SYGVKD.